These 22 T cell receptor beta chains originate from one sample sequenced in a study of blood T cell repertoires in COVID-19. The assay was immunoSEQ multiplex PCR, and TCRdb's table has in-frame clones only and misses some. The sample holds more than 140,000 clones, 84% seen once. The specimen was peripheral blood. The receptor source for this set is a woman in her 50s in a cohort sampled during active or convalescent COVID-19.

Here the CDR3 reads CASSGTEFSPTDTQYF. The CDR3 DNA reads TGTGCCAGTAGTGGGACAGAGTTTTCCCCCACAGATACGCAGTATTTT. The rearrangement uses TRBV19 and TRBJ2-3, with 7 bases identical to TRBD1. CDR3 length: 16 residues. Germline values: CDR1 LNHDA, CDR2 SQIVND (reference sequence). Trimming took 5 bases from V and 2 from J; bases not matched to a gene: 10.

In regard to this clone: Different DNA sequences within this sample yield the same CDR3. The V and J genes are TRBV3-1 (or the pseudogene TRBV3-2) and TRBJ2-1; the D gene is possibly TRBD2 (6 bases). CDR3 length equals 13 residues. Germline V gene lookup returns CDR1 LGHDT and CDR2 YNNKEL (reference sequence). V lost 3 bases to trimming and J lost 4 bases, with 7 bases between them. CDR3 amino acids: CASSQTSYNEQFF. CDR3 nucleotide sequence: TGTGCCAGCAGCCAGACTAGTTACAATGAGCAGTTCTTC.

V and J are TRBV11-3 and TRBJ2-7; possible D gene TRBD2, 5 bases. Germline V gene lookup returns CDR1 SGHNT and CDR2 YENEEA. The V gene lost 4 bases and the J gene lost 0 bases, with 13 bases spanning the gap. The CDR3 has 15 amino acids. The chain's CDR3 is CASSSDYGSSYEQYF. The DNA for the CDR3 is TGTGCCAGCAGCTCTGACTATGGATCCTCCTACGAGCAGTACTTC.

The CDR3: CASSSASGGADTQYF. Written as DNA, the CDR3 is TGTGCCAGCAGCTCCGCTAGCGGGGGGGCCGATACGCAGTATTTT. The chain has TRBV7-2 and TRBJ2-3; 12 nucleotides align to TRBD2. V dropped 4 bases and J dropped 6; count of bases not matched to a gene: 5. The CDR3 has 15 residues. Germline loops: CDR1 SGHTA, CDR2 FQGNSA.

The chain has TRBV27 and TRBJ2-1; 11 bases line up with TRBD2. After removal of 3 bases from V and 9 bases from J, the junction contained 7 bases not matched to a gene. Germline V gene data show CDR1 as MNHEY and CDR2 as SMNVEV (reference sequence). The CDR3 contains 15 residues. CDR3 coding DNA: TGTGCCAGCAGTTTGATTAGCGGGGGGGCCAGTGAGCAGTTCTTC. Its protein product is CASSLISGGASEQFF.

The chain combines TRBV19 with TRBJ1-6, with TRBD1 matching 7 bases. Trimming at V came to 5 bases and at J to 17 bases, leaving 6 bases not matched to a gene. The CDR3 loop spans 11 amino acids. Looked up from germline, CDR1 is LNHDA and CDR2 is SQIVND (reference sequence). The CDR3 DNA reads as TGTGCCAGTAGTGGGTACAGGGGTTTCCACTTT. Amino acids: CASSGYRGFHF.

CDR3 DNA sequence: TGTGCTAGTGGTTATTTATCGGAGACCCAGTACTTC. Translation: CASGYLSETQYF. J is TRBJ2-5 and V is TRBV12-5; D remains unclear. V was trimmed by 4 bases and J by 5 bases, leaving 8 bases between them. The length of the CDR3 is 12 residues. Per germline, CDR1 LGHNT and CDR2 FRNRAP.

This clone was detected only a few times. J is TRBJ2-7 and V is TRBV7-6, with 7 bases that match TRBD1. Germline trimming cut 0 bases from V and 5 bases from J; bases unmatched to any gene: 7. Per the germline V gene, CDR1 is SGHVS and CDR2 is FNYEAQ. This CDR3 is 15 amino acids long. CDR3 loop: CASSLAVDRADEQYF. The DNA of the CDR3 is TGTGCCAGCAGCTTAGCAGTTGACAGGGCTGACGAGCAGTACTTC.

The genes are TRBV15 and TRBJ1-5; D remains ambiguous. The germline CDR1 and CDR2 sequences are LNHNV and YYDKDF (reference sequence). Trimming left V 0 bases short and J 5 bases short, with 11 bases between. The CDR3 spans 15 residues. Here the CDR3 reads CATSRDLAGYQPQHF. The CDR3, as DNA: TGTGCCACCAGCAGAGATCTGGCAGGATATCAGCCCCAGCATTTT.

CDR3 loop: CASSQGLAGNGSPLHF. The CDR3 region has the DNA TGTGCCAGCAGCCAAGGTTTAGCAGGGAATGGATCACCCCTCCACTTT. The V and J genes are TRBV14 and TRBJ1-6, with D possibly TRBD1 on 5 matching bases. The germline V gene encodes CDR1 SGHDN and CDR2 FVKESK. This CDR3 comprises 16 residues. Trimming pared 1 base from V and 10 bases from J, leaving 17 bases between.

This chain connects TRBV7-8 to TRBJ2-1; the D gene is possibly TRBD2 (5 bases). Deletions cut 5 bases from V and 2 bases from J, with 13 bases between. CDR3 size: 15 residues. The germline gives CDR1 SGHVS, CDR2 FQNEAQ. The CDR3 DNA is TGTGCCAGCAGCCCCCGGACTGACGCCTACAATGAGCAGTTCTTC. It codes for CASSPRTDAYNEQFF. Together with reference TRBV7-8 and TRBJ2-1, the CDR3 gives the full variable domain: GAGVSQSPRYKVAKRGQDVALRCDPISGHVSLFWYQQALGQGPEFLTYFQNEAQLDKSGLPSDRFFAERPEGSVSTLKIQRTQQEDSAVYLCASSPRTDAYNEQFFGPGTRLTVL.

Only one count was recorded for this clone. The rearrangement uses TRBV6-4 and TRBJ2-1; TRBD2 agrees at 11 bases. The CDR3 loop spans 16 amino acids. CDR1 and CDR2 from the germline V gene are MRHNA and SNTAGT. V dropped 4 bases and J dropped 4; count of bases not matched to a gene: 6. The CDR3 bases are TGTGCCAGCAGTGTAGCGGGGGGGCCCCCATACAATGAGCAGTTCTTC. It specifies CASSVAGGPPYNEQFF.

In this sample, this clone turned up once. The rearrangement links TRBV7-8 to TRBJ1-4; maybe TRBD1 (6 bases). Germline loops: CDR1 SGHVS, CDR2 FQNEAQ. V was cut by 5 bases and J by 8 bases, with 15 bases left in between. The CDR3 extends over 14 amino acids. The CDR3 nucleotides are TGTGCCAGCAGCCTCACAGGGAGAGGGGAAAAACTGTTTTTT. Its protein product is CASSLTGRGEKLFF.

V usage is TRBV7-2 and J usage is TRBJ1-3, with D maybe TRBD1 (5 bases). This CDR3 region has 13 residues. V lost 7 bases to trimming and J lost 2 bases, with 9 bases between them. CDR1 SGHTA and CDR2 FQGNSA come from the germline V gene. The CDR3 DNA sequence: TGTGCCAGCACTGGCAGGGCTGGAAACACCATATATTTT. Amino acid sequence: CASTGRAGNTIYF.

This chain uses TRBV6-1 with TRBJ2-7, with TRBD2 matching 7 bases. V trimming: 1 base; J trimming: 6 bases; junction bases outside the gene matches: 9. Per germline, CDR1 MNHNS and CDR2 SASEGT. This CDR3 contains 15 residues. CDR3: CASSEGGSGGREQYF. In DNA, the CDR3 is TGTGCCAGCAGTGAAGGGGGGTCGGGGGGACGCGAGCAGTACTTC.

V gene TRBV5-1 combines with J gene TRBJ2-7; 11 bases map to TRBD1. This CDR3 contains 16 residues. Germline V gene sequence: CDR1 SGHRS, CDR2 YFSETQ. V lost 5 bases to trimming and J lost 3 bases; unmatched junction nucleotides: 10. CDR3 sequence (DNA): TGCGCCAGCAGGTCGGTTGTAGGGACAGGGGGCTACGAGCAGTACTTC. It yields the protein CASRSVVGTGGYEQYF.

This rearrangement joins TRBV2 to TRBJ1-2, with 9 nucleotides matching TRBD1. The CDR3 runs to 14 residues. In germline, CDR1 is SNHLY, CDR2 FYNNEI. J gave up 8 bases and V 0 bases, and 4 bases lay outside the gene matches. The CDR3 sequence: CASSEAGQGWGYTF. Here the CDR3 DNA reads TGTGCCAGCAGTGAAGCGGGACAGGGTTGGGGCTACACCTTC. Combining the CDR3 with reference TRBV2 and TRBJ1-2 gives the whole variable domain EPEVTQTPSHQVTQMGQEVILRCVPISNHLYFYWYRQILGQKVEFLVSFYNNEISEKSEIFDDQFSVERPDGSNFTLKIRSTKLEDSAMYFCASSEAGQGWGYTFGSGTRLTVV.

This clone appeared a few times. The rearrangement joins TRBV7-2 to TRBJ2-7; 11 nucleotides agree with TRBD2. Germline V lookup: CDR1 SGHTA, CDR2 FQGNSA. There are 16 residues in the CDR3. With 6 bases clipped from V and 4 bases from J, the junction kept 11 bases outside the gene matches. The CDR3 reads CASSSHGTSGGYEQYF. The CDR3 region has the DNA TGTGCCAGCAGTAGTCACGGTACTAGCGGGGGTTACGAGCAGTACTTC.

This chain uses TRBV2 with TRBJ2-1; TRBD2 agrees at 9 bases. V lost 4 bases to trimming and J lost 7 bases; unmatched junction nucleotides: 5. The CDR3 runs 14 residues. CDR1 SNHLY and CDR2 FYNNEI come from the germline V gene. The CDR3 DNA reads TGTGCCAGCAGTGTGGATAGCGGGGGAAATGAGCAGTTCTTC. This encodes CASSVDSGGNEQFF.

This clone was detected a few times. J is TRBJ2-2 and V is TRBV5-4; 7 nucleotides agree with TRBD2. The CDR3 has 14 residues. With 4 bases clipped from V and 2 bases from J, the junction kept 2 bases outside the gene matches. The germline V gene encodes CDR1 SGHNT and CDR2 YYREEE (reference sequence). CDR3 bases: TGTGCCAGCAGCGGGGGACTAAACACCGGGGAGCTGTTTTTT. The encoded protein is CASSGGLNTGELFF.

The chain joins TRBV5-4 to TRBJ2-1; D may be TRBD2 (6 bases). V lost 4 bases and J 1 base, leaving 15 bases between the germline ends. Germline V gene sequence: CDR1 SGHNT, CDR2 YYREEE (reference sequence). The CDR3 consists of 16 residues. The CDR3 DNA is TGTGCCAGCAGCCTGGGTGGTGGGACTTCCTACAATGAGCAGTTCTTC. The encoded protein is CASSLGGGTSYNEQFF.

This chain joins TRBV11-2 and TRBJ1-2; 11 bases map to TRBD1. Per the germline V gene, CDR1 is SGHAT and CDR2 is FQNNGV. V shed 0 bases and J 6 bases; nucleotides not matched to a gene: 3. The CDR3 has 15 amino acids. CDR3 nucleotides: TGTGCCAGCAGCTTAGATTGGACAGGGGGCCATGGCTACACCTTC. Translation gives CASSLDWTGGHGYTF.